These T cell receptor beta chains were read from a single sample in a study of identical twins. TCRdb reprocessed the 5' RACE reads with MiXCR, giving one entry per CDR3 protein. The sample carries approximately 690,000 distinct CDR3 sequences, approximately 6.1% recorded once. The sample consisted of naive T cells sorted from blood. The source of these receptors is a man between 18 and 35 years old in good health. The CDR3 runs from the conserved cysteine through the conserved F or W. D genes are given only for firm matches. Expanded clones get a size class; other rows say once, few or many, or leave the size out.

clone_size d_call j_call v_call cdr3_aa cdr3_nt
few TRBD1 TRBJ1-1 TRBV7-3 CASSLEGQIMNTEAFF TGTGCCAGCAGCTTAGAGGGACAGATTATGAACACTGAAGCTTTCTTT
NA NA TRBJ1-1 TRBV5-1 CASRQTQGRAEAFF TGCGCCAGCAGACAAACGCAGGGGCGGGCTGAAGCTTTCTTT
few TRBD1 TRBJ1-2 TRBV20-1 CSARDRRYYGYTF TGCAGTGCTCGGGACAGGCGATACTATGGCTACACCTTC
many TRBD2 TRBJ2-3 TRBV5-1 CASRYASGRAFTDTQYF TGCGCCAGCAGATATGCGAGCGGGAGGGCCTTCACAGATACGCAGTATTTT
few TRBD1 TRBJ1-1 TRBV7-2 CASSRDSHPLNTEAFF TGTGCCAGCAGCCGGGACAGTCATCCCCTGAACACTGAAGCTTTCTTT
many TRBD2 TRBJ2-3 TRBV7-2 CASSLMLLAGRTDTQYF TGTGCCAGCAGCTTAATGTTACTAGCGGGGCGCACAGATACGCAGTATTTT
many TRBD2 TRBJ2-3 TRBV28 CASSSGLAAPKVEDTQYF TGTGCCAGCAGTTCTGGACTAGCGGCACCTAAAGTGGAAGATACGCAGTATTTT
many NA TRBJ1-5 TRBV28 CASSLSLGRRNQPQHF TGTGCCAGCAGTTTGTCCCTCGGACGGCGAAATCAGCCCCAGCATTTT
many TRBD1 TRBJ1-1 TRBV5-1 CASGQGGMTEAFF TGCGCCTCCGGACAGGGAGGGATGACTGAAGCTTTCTTT
many NA TRBJ1-1 TRBV7-2 CASSFGVRTEAFF TGTGCCAGCAGCTTTGGGGTTCGCACTGAAGCTTTCTTT
NA TRBD2 TRBJ2-1 TRBV3-1 CASSQDSGSNGNEQFF TGTGCCAGCAGCCAAGATAGCGGGAGTAATGGGAATGAGCAGTTCTTC
many TRBD2 TRBJ2-1 TRBV18 CASSPALAGVRFEQFF TGTGCCAGCTCACCCGCACTAGCGGGAGTAAGGTTTGAGCAGTTCTTC
NA NA TRBJ1-1 TRBV7-9 CASSLRGAKLLDTEAFF TGTGCCAGCAGCCTCCGGGGAGCCAAATTGTTGGACACTGAAGCTTTCTTT
NA TRBD1 TRBJ2-1 TRBV10-2 CATNGMLPGQGSYNEQFF TGCGCCACCAATGGGATGCTTCCGGGACAGGGTTCCTACAATGAGCAGTTCTTC
many NA TRBJ2-2 TRBV30 CAWGPYTGELFF TGTGCCTGGGGACCCTACACCGGGGAGCTGTTTTTT
many NA TRBJ1-1 TRBV2 CATVPGLNTEAFF TGTGCCACCGTCCCTGGCCTGAACACTGAAGCTTTCTTT
NA NA TRBJ1-2 TRBV12-3/TRBV12-4 CASSFVWDYGYTF TGTGCCAGCAGTTTTGTGTGGGACTATGGCTACACCTTC
few NA TRBJ1-1 TRBV7-6 CASSLQGHTEAFF TGTGCCAGCAGCTTACAGGGTCACACTGAAGCTTTCTTT
NA TRBD2 TRBJ2-5 TRBV27 CASSFLAGDQETQYF TGTGCCAGCAGTTTTCTAGCGGGAGATCAAGAGACCCAGTACTTC
many NA TRBJ1-2 TRBV28 CASRQSTGLGYTF TGTGCCAGCAGACAATCAACAGGGCTTGGCTACACCTTC
many TRBD1 TRBJ2-1 TRBV5-1 CASSQQGVVSEQFF TGCGCCAGCAGTCAACAGGGGGTGGTATCTGAGCAGTTCTTC
many NA TRBJ2-7 TRBV20-1 CSARDPGRPYEQYF TGCAGTGCTAGAGATCCCGGACGGCCCTACGAGCAGTACTTC
NA NA TRBJ2-3 TRBV20-1 CSAREGPITDTQYF TGCAGTGCTAGAGAGGGCCCGATCACAGATACGCAGTATTTT
NA NA TRBJ2-7 TRBV7-8 CASSYLSMSQGGYEQYF TGTGCCAGCAGCTACCTCTCGATGAGCCAGGGAGGCTACGAGCAGTACTTC
many NA TRBJ2-6 TRBV29-1 CSVVFGDSGANVLTF TGCAGCGTTGTGTTCGGCGACTCTGGGGCCAACGTCCTGACTTTC
NA TRBD1 TRBJ1-2 TRBV3-1 CASSPRDRGGGYTF TGTGCCAGCAGCCCGCGGGACAGGGGAGGAGGCTACACCTTC
few TRBD1 TRBJ2-5 TRBV7-8 CASSSRGLGETQYF TGTGCCAGCAGCTCTAGGGGGCTCGGGGAGACCCAGTACTTC
few NA TRBJ2-2 TRBV11-2 CASSLFGRHAAGELFF TGTGCCAGCAGCTTATTCGGGCGACATGCGGCCGGGGAGCTGTTTTTT
many TRBD1 TRBJ2-7 TRBV12-3/TRBV12-4 CASSQGQLVTSYEQYF TGTGCCAGCAGCCAGGGACAGCTGGTCACCTCCTACGAGCAGTACTTC
many NA TRBJ2-6 TRBV29-1 CSVEGRHSGANVLTF TGCAGCGTTGAGGGACGGCACTCTGGGGCCAACGTCCTGACTTTC
few NA TRBJ2-1 TRBV9 CASSVDVLSSYNEQFF TGTGCCAGCAGCGTAGATGTCCTTAGCTCCTACAATGAGCAGTTCTTC